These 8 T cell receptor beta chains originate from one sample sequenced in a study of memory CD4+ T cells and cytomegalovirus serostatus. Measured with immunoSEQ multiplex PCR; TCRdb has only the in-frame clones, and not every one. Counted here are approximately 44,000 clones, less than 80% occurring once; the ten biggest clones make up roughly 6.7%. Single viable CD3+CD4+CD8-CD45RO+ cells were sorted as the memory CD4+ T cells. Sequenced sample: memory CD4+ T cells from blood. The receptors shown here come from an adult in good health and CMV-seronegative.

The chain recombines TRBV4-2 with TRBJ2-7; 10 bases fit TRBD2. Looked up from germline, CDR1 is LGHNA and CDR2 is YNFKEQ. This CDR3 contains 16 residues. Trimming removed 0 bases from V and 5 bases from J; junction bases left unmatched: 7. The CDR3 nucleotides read TGTGCCAGCAGCCAAGATCTGGGGACTAGCGTCCACGAGCAGTACTTC. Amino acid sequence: CASSQDLGTSVHEQYF.

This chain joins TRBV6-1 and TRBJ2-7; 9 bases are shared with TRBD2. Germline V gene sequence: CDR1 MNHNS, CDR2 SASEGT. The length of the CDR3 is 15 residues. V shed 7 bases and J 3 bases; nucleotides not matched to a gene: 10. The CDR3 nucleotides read TGTGCCAGCAAGTTAGAGACTAGCGGAGTCTACGAGCAGTACTTC. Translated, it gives CASKLETSGVYEQYF.

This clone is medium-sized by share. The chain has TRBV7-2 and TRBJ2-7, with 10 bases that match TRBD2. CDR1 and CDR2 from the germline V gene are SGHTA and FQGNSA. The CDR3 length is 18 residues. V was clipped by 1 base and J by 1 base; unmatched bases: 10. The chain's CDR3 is CASSLGASGRTLSYEQYF. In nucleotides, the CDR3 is TGTGCCAGCAGCTTAGGGGCTAGCGGGAGAACTTTATCCTACGAGCAGTACTTC.

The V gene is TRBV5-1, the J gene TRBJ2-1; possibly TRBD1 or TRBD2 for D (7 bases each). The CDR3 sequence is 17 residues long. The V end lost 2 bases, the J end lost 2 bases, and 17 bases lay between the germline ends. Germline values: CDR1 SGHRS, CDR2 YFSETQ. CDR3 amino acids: CASSFTAGQSAYNEQFF. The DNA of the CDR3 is TGCGCCAGCAGCTTTACAGCGGGACAGAGCGCCTACAATGAGCAGTTCTTC.

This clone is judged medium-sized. The CDR3 loop reads CASSLGVLPYNEQFF. The CDR3 DNA follows: TGTGCCAGCAGCTTGGGAGTCCTTCCCTACAATGAGCAGTTCTTC. This chain links TRBV5-4 with TRBJ2-1; D gene unclear. The CDR3 runs 15 residues. Germline CDR1 reads SGHNT; CDR2 reads YYREEE (reference sequence). V gave up 0 bases and J gave up 2 bases, with 9 bases separating them.

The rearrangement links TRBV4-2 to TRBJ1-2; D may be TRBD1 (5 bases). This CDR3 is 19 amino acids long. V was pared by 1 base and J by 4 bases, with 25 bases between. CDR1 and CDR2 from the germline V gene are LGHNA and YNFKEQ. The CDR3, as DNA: TGTGCCAGCAGCCAAGTTTCTTGGCGCCGGGACCGACGGCTCTATGGCTACACCTTC. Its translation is CASSQVSWRRDRRLYGYTF.

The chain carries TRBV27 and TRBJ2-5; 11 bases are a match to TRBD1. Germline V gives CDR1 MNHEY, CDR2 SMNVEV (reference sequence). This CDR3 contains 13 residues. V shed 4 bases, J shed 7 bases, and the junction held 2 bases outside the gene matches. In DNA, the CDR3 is TGTGCCAGCAGTTCGGGACAGGGGGGGACCCAGTACTTC. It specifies CASSSGQGGTQYF.

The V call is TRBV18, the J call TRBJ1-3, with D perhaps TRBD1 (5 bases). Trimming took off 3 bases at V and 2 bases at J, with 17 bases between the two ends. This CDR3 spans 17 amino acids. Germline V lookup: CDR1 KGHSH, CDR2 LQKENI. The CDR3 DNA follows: TGTGCCAGCTCACCGTACGACCCTCAGGGACCTGGAAACACCATATATTTT. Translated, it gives CASSPYDPQGPGNTIYF. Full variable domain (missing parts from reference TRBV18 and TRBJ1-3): NAGVMQNPRHLVRRRGQEARLRCSPMKGHSHVYWYRQLPEEGLKFMVYLQKENIIDESGMPKERFSAEFPKEGPSILRIQQVVRGDSAAYFCASSPYDPQGPGNTIYFGEGSWLTVV.